Here is one T cell receptor (beta chain) with its context. What it binds is unknown. This sample was included in a study of a mutant IDH1 vaccine in newly diagnosed glioma. Overall study: There were approximately 62% males and around 40% females among treated patients, whose mean age was approximately 44 years.

The protocol was immunoSEQ multiplex PCR, while the TCRdb copy is restricted to in-frame clones and leaves out a portion. In the table there are tens of thousands of clones, about 91% of which are singletons. The study's findings and limits: The vaccine induced immune responses, and these occurred in around 93% of patients. Among top peripheral T cell clonotypes, changes seemed unrelated to pseudoprogression.

This CDR3 spans 15 amino acids. The germline CDR1 and CDR2 sequences are SQVTM and ANQGSEA. The V and J ends lost 1 base and 5 bases respectively, with 18 bases between them. Time point: baseline, week 1 (first vaccination visit). As to treatment: pre-vaccination baseline after standard-of-care therapy. Those who donated had recent WHO grade 3 or 4 IDH1-mutant, ATRX-lost astrocytomas. This receptor was taken from a man aged 45-65 years with glioma. The chain links TRBV29-1 to TRBJ2-7, with a tentative D call TRBD2 (6 bases). This specimen was PBMCs, taken from a glioma patient treated with radiotherapy, temozolomide or both. The CDR3 protein is CSVEGGDELRDEQYF. CDR3 DNA sequence: TGCAGCGTTGAAGGGGGGGACGAGCTAAGGGACGAGCAGTACTTC.